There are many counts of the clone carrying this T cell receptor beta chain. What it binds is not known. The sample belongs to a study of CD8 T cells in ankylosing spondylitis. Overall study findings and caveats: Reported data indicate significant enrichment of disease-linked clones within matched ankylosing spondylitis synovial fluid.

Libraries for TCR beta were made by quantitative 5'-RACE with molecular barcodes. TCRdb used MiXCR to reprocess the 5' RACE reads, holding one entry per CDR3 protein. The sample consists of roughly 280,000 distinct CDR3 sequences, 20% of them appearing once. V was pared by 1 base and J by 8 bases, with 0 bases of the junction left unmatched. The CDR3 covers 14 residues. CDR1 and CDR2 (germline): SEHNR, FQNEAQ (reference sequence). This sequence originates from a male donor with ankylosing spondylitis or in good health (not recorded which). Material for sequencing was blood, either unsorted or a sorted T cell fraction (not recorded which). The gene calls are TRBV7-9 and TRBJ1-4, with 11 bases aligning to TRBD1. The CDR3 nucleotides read TGTGCCAGCAGCTTAGGGACAGGGGGCGAAAAACTGTTTTTT. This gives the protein CASSLGTGGEKLFF.